This T cell receptor beta chain was documented in a study of blood T cells in healthy people across ages. Study-wide points: Age brought a roughly linear fall in TCR beta diversity measured per million T cells.

On this clonotype itself: The antigen remains undetermined.

Primed by a sample-barcoded 5' primer and a J-beta primer mix, a second PCR proceeded for 7 to 11 cycles. TCRdb analysed the 5' RACE reads with MiXCR anew, one entry per CDR3 protein. The sample has roughly 700,000 distinct CDR3 sequences, 49% seen once. Healthy Caucasian individuals from Russia aged 6 to 90 served as donors. There were at least 5.5 micrograms of total RNA extracted from every sample. Germline V gene sequence: CDR1 SGDLS, CDR2 YYNGEE. The CDR3 contains 16 residues. The V gene end was trimmed by 2 bases and the J gene end by 0 bases; junction bases not matched to a gene: 6. The sequence was obtained from a woman aged 60-70 years in good health. The chain employs TRBV9 and TRBJ2-5, with 8 bases lining up with TRBD2. The sequenced sample consisted of blood. CDR3 bases: TGTGCCAGCAGCGTGAGCAGCGGGAGCTACCAAGAGACCCAGTACTTC. Translated: CASSVSSGSYQETQYF.